This T cell receptor (beta chain) was sequenced for a study of T cell responses to AZD1222 COVID-19 vaccine. General study results and limits: Only six or seven AZD1222 recipients tested seropositive at baseline. Two AZD1222 doses significantly raised spike-specific TCR breadth and depth over controls. Mostly white British, mostly female donors; authors suggested clonal diversity may be underestimated. Spike was spanned by vaccine-associated CD4 TCRs, with dominance at 160-218 and 743-854.

With respect to this clone: The antigen remains unidentified.

The CDR3 is 11 residues long. The germline gives CDR1 SQVTM, CDR2 ANQGSEA. V gave up 5 bases and J gave up 10 bases, with 14 bases separating them. Libraries were prepared by immunoSEQ multiplex PCR; TCRdb keeps only in-frame clonotypes and omits some of them. The data show about 76,000 clones, 60% to 85% seen once. J is TRBJ1-1 and V is TRBV29-1; D gene uncertain. This material consisted of peripheral blood, taken 28 days after the second dose of the MenACWY control vaccine. The TCR was taken from an adult who received the MenACWY meningococcal vaccine as a control. CDR3 sequence (DNA): TGCAGCGTTCCCGTGGGCGAAAGAGCTTTCTTT. Its translation is CSVPVGERAFF.